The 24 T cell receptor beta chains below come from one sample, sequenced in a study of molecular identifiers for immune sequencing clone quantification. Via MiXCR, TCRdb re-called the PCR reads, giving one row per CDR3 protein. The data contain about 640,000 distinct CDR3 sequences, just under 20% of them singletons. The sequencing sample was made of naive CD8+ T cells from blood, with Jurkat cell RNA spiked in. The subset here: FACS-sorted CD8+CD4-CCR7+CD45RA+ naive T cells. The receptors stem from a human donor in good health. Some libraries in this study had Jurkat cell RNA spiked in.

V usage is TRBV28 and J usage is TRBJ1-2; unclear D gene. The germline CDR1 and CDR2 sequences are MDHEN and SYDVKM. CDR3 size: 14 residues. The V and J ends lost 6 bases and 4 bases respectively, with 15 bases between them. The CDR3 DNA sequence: TGTGCCAGCAGCCCGGCTGCTACAGCCTATGGCTACACCTTC. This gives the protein CASSPAATAYGYTF.

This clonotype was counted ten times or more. For the CDR3, the DNA is TGTGCCAGCAGCTCGGGACTAGCGGGGAGCTCCTACAATGAGCAGTTCTTC. Encoded protein: CASSSGLAGSSYNEQFF. The chain employs TRBV7-8 and TRBJ2-1; TRBD2 aligns across 13 bases. Germline values: CDR1 SGHVS, CDR2 FQNEAQ. The CDR3 is 17 residues long. J gave up 0 bases and V 4 bases, and 3 bases lay outside the gene matches.

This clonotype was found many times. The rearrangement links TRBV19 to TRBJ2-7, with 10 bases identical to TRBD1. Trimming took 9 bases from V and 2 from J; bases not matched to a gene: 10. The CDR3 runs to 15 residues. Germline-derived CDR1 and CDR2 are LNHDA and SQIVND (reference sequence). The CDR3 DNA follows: TGTGCCAGCAGTTTGGGACAGGGGCTCACCTACGAGCAGTACTTC. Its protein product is CASSLGQGLTYEQYF.

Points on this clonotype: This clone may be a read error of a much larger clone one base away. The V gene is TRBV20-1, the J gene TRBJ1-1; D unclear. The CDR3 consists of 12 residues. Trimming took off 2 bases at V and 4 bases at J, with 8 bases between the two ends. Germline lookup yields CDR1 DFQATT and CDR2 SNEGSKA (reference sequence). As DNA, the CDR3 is TGCAGTGCTAGAAAGGAGGTCACTGAAGCTTTCTTT. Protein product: CSARKEVTEAFF.

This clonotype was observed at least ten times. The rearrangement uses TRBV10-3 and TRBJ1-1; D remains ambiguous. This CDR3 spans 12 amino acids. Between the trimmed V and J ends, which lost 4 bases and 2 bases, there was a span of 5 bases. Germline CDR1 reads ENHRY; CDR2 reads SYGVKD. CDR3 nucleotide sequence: TGTGCCATCAGTGTCGCCAACACTGAAGCTTTCTTT. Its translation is CAISVANTEAFF.

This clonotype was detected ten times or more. CDR3 DNA: TGTGCCAGCAGTACCCGGGTCGGCTCTGGAAACACCATATATTTT. It specifies CASSTRVGSGNTIYF. The rearrangement links TRBV12-3 or TRBV12-4 to TRBJ1-3; D unresolved. CDR3 length equals 15 residues. With 5 bases removed from V and 0 bases from J, the gap between germline ends came to 11 bases.

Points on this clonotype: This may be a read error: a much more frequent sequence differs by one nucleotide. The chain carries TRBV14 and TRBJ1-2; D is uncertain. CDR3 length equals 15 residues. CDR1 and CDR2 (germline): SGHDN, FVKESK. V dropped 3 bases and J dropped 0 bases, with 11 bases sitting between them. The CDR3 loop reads CASSQDWVTNYGYTF. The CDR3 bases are TGTGCCAGCAGCCAGGACTGGGTTACTAACTATGGCTACACCTTC.

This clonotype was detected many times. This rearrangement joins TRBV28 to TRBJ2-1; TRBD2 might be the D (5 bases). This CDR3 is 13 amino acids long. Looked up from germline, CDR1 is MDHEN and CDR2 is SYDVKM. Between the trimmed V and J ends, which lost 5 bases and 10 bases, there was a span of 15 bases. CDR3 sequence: CASSTSDFAEQFF. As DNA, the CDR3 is TGTGCCAGCAGTACCTCGGACTTCGCGGAGCAGTTCTTC.

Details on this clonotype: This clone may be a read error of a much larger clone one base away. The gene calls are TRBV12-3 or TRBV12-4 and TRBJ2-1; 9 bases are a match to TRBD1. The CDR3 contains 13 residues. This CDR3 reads CAGSQGQGDEQFF. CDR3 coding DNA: TGTGCCGGCAGCCAGGGACAGGGCGATGAGCAGTTCTTC.

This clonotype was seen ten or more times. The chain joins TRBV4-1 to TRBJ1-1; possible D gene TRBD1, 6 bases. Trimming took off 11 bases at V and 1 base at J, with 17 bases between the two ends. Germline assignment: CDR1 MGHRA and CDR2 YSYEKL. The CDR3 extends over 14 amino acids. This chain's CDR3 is CAARGGRGNTEAFF. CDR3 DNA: TGCGCCGCAAGAGGGGGGCGCGGGAACACTGAAGCTTTCTTT.

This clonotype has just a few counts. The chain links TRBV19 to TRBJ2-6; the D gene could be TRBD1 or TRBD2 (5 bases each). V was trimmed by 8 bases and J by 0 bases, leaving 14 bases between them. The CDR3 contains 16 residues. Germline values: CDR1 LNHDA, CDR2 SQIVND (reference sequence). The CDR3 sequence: CASHPGPHSGANVLTF. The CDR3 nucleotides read TGTGCCAGTCACCCGGGGCCCCACTCTGGGGCCAACGTCCTGACTTTC.

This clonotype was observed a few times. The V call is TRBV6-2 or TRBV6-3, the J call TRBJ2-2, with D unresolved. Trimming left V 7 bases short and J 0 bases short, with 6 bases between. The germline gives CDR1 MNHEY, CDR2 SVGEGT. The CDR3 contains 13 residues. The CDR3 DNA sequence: TGTGCCAGCACCCTTGCGAACACCGGGGAGCTGTTTTTT. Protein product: CASTLANTGELFF.

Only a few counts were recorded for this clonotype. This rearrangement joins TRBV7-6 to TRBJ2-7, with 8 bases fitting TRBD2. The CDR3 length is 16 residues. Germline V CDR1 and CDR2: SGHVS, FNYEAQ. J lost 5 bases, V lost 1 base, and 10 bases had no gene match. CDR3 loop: CASSLVSGSDFDEQYF. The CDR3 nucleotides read TGTGCCAGCAGCTTAGTGAGCGGGAGTGACTTCGACGAGCAGTACTTC.

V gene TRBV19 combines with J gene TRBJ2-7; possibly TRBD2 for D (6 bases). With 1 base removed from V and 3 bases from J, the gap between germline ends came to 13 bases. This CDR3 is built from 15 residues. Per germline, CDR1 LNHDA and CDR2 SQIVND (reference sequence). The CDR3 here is CASSIGTGVGYEQYF. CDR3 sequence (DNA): TGTGCCAGTAGTATAGGGACGGGAGTCGGCTACGAGCAGTACTTC.

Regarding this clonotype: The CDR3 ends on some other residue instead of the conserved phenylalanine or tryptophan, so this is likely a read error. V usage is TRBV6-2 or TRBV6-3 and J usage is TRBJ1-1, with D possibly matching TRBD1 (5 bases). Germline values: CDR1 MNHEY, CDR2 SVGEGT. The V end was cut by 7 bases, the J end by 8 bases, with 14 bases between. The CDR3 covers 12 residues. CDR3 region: CASNQGTEEAFS. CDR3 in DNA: TGTGCCAGCAACCAAGGGACGGAAGAAGCTTTCTCT.

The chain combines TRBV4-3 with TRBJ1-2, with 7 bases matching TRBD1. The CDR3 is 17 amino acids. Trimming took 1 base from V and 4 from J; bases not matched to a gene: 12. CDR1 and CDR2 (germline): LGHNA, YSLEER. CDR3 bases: TGCGCCAGCAGCCAAGCCCCCCTCACAGGGGCGGTCTATGGCTACACCTTC. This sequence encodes CASSQAPLTGAVYGYTF.

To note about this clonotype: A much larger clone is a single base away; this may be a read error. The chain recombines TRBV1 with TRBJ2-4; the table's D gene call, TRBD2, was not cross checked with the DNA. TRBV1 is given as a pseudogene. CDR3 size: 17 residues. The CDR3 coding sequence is TGCGCCAGCAGCCAAGTGCGGGGGGGTGAAGCCAAAAACATTCAGTACTTC. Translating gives CASSQVRGGEAKNIQYF.

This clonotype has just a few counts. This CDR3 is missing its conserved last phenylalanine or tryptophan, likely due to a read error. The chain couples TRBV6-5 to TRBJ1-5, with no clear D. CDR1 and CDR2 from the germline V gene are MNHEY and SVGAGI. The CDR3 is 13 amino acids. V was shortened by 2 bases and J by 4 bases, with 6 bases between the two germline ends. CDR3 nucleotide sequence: TGTGCCAGCAGTTACGGTCCTAATCAGCCCCAGCATTAT. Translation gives CASSYGPNQPQHY.

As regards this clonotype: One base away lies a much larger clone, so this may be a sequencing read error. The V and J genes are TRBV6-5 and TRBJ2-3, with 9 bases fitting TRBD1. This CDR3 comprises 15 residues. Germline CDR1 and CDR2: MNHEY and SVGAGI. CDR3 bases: TGTGCCAGCAGTTACCCGGGACAGGGCACAGATACGCGGTATTTT. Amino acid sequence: CASSYPGQGTDTRYF.

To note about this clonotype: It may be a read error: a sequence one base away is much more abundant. The CDR3 spells CDSSTPENSNQPQHF. The CDR3, as DNA: TGTGACAGTAGTACCCCAGAGAATAGCAATCAGCCCCAGCATTTT. The V call is TRBV19, the J call TRBJ1-5; D is undetermined. Germline V gene lookup returns CDR1 LNHDA and CDR2 SQIVND (reference sequence). This CDR3 is 15 amino acids long.

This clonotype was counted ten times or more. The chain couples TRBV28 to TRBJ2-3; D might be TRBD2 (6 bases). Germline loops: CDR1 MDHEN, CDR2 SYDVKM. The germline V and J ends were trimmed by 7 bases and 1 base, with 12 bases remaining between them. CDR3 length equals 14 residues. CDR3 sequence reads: CASTWGVGTDTQYF. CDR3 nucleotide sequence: TGTGCCAGCACCTGGGGGGTGGGCACAGATACGCAGTATTTT.

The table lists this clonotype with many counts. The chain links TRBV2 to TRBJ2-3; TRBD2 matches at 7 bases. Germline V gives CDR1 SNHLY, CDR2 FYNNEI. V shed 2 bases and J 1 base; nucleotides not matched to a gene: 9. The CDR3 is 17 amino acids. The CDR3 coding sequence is TGTGCCAGCAGTGAACTCCGATGGGGGGGAGGCACAGATACGCAGTATTTT. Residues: CASSELRWGGGTDTQYF.

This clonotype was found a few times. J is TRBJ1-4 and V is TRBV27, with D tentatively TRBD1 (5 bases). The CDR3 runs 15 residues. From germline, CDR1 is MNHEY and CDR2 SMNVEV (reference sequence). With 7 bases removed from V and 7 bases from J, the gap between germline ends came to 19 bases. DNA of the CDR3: TGTGCCAGCAAACCCTCAGGGCCTCTGTCTGAAAAACTGTTTTTT. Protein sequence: CASKPSGPLSEKLFF.

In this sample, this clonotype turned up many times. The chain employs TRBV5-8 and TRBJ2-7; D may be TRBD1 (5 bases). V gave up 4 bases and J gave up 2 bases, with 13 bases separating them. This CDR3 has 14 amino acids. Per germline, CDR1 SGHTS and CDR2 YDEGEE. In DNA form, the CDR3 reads TGTGCCAGCAGCGTAAGGGGTAGGGCCTACGAGCAGTACTTC. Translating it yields CASSVRGRAYEQYF. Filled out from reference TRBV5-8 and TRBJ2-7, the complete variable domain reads EAGVTQSPTHLIKTRGQQATLRCSPISGHTSVYWYQQALGLGLQFLLWYDEGEERNRGNFPPRFSGRQFPNYSSELNVNALELEDSALYLCASSVRGRAYEQYFGPGTRLTVT.